This entry concerns a single T cell receptor beta chain. The CDR3 consists of 17 residues. The V segment lost 2 bases and the J segment 2 bases; nucleotides outside the gene matches: 8. Germline V CDR1 and CDR2: KGHSH, LQKENI. This specimen belongs to a study of control samples from healthy donors and cancer patients. The repertoire was sequenced with immunoSEQ multiplex PCR; TCRdb's copy has only in-frame clones and lacks some. The sample carries about 100,000 clones, 87% recorded once. The rearrangement uses TRBV18 and TRBJ2-3, with 9 nucleotides matching TRBD2. This clonotype originated in a woman between 45 and 60 years old in good health. The sequenced sample consisted of blood. The CDR3 nucleotides are TGTGCCAGCTCACCAAGGCGGGAGGGCCCCCACACAGATACGCAGTATTTT. Protein: CASSPRREGPHTDTQYF.